The 19 T cell receptor beta chains below were found in one sample sequenced in a study of radiotherapy plus CTLA-4 blockade in lung cancer. Method: immunoSEQ multiplex PCR; TCRdb's copy keeps in-frame clones and lacks some. The sample records 55,000 to 65,000 clones, about 80% being singletons. The specimen comprised peripheral blood, sampled from a patient treated with radiotherapy plus ipilimumab. Receptor source: a human donor with non-small cell lung cancer who had a partial response to radiotherapy plus ipilimumab.

The chain is built from TRBV6-5 and TRBJ2-7; the match to TRBD1 covers 8 bases. The CDR3 extends over 15 amino acids. The V gene's germline CDR1 is MNHEY and CDR2 SVGAGI. V gave up 5 bases and J gave up 4 bases; unmatched junction bases: 10. CDR3 sequence reads: CASSPRTGWGYEQYF. The CDR3 nucleotides are TGTGCCAGCAGTCCCCGGACAGGGTGGGGATACGAGCAGTACTTC.

The gene calls are TRBV6-6 and TRBJ2-5, with TRBD1 identical over 7 bases. V trimming: 7 bases; J trimming: 5 bases; junction bases outside the gene matches: 13. CDR3 size: 15 residues. Germline CDR1 is MNHNY and CDR2 is SVGAGI (reference sequence). As DNA, the CDR3 is TGTGCCAGCACCGTACAGGGGATGGGGCAGGAGACCCAGTACTTC. It codes for CASTVQGMGQETQYF.

The rearrangement uses TRBV4-1 and TRBJ1-2, with 8 positions matching TRBD1. With 2 bases clipped from V and 6 bases from J, the junction kept 5 bases outside the gene matches. Germline CDR1 is MGHRA and CDR2 is YSYEKL. This CDR3 is built from 14 residues. The CDR3 spells CASSQSDRENGYTF. CDR3 nucleotides: TGCGCCAGCAGCCAATCGGACAGGGAGAATGGCTACACCTTC.

The chain couples TRBV5-4 to TRBJ2-1; possible D gene TRBD1, 6 bases. CDR1 is SGHNT, CDR2 YYREEE, per germline (reference sequence). Deletions cut 4 bases from V and 10 bases from J, with 15 bases between. This CDR3 has 13 residues. Here the CDR3 DNA reads TGTGCCAGCAGCCAATTGGACAGCAACGAGCAGTTCTTC. Translated, it gives CASSQLDSNEQFF.

The chain joins TRBV28 to TRBJ1-1; D is uncertain. This CDR3 has 14 residues. Germline CDR1 and CDR2: MDHEN and SYDVKM. The V end lost 2 bases, the J end lost 5 bases, and 12 bases lay between the germline ends. The CDR3 loop is CASSLAGGWTEAFF. DNA for the CDR3: TGTGCCAGCAGTTTAGCGGGAGGATGGACTGAAGCTTTCTTT.

V and J are TRBV6-5 and TRBJ2-7; D is unclear. The V end lost 6 bases, the J end lost 3 bases, and 9 bases lay between the germline ends. Germline V gene data show CDR1 as MNHEY and CDR2 as SVGAGI. CDR3 length: 12 amino acids. CDR3 sequence reads: CASRNTGYEQYF. CDR3 DNA sequence: TGTGCCAGCAGGAACACGGGCTACGAGCAGTACTTC.

This clone was seen only a few times. The chain joins TRBV5-4 to TRBJ2-3; weak D call: TRBD2 (7 bases). The V and J ends lost 0 bases and 4 bases respectively, with 9 bases between them. Germline V gene data show CDR1 as SGHNT and CDR2 as YYREEE (reference sequence). The CDR3 has 14 residues. CDR3 nucleotide sequence: TGTGCCAGCAGCTTGGGGGGGGGCTCAGATACGCAGTATTTT. Encoded protein: CASSLGGGSDTQYF.

This clone was seen only a few times. The chain has TRBV28 and TRBJ2-3, with D possibly TRBD2 on 5 matching bases. This CDR3 contains 13 residues. Germline values: CDR1 MDHEN, CDR2 SYDVKM. Trimming removed 6 bases from V and 5 bases from J, with 12 bases in between. The CDR3 DNA follows: TGTGCCAGCAGCCCACTTCGGGGAGATACGCAGTATTTT. As protein: CASSPLRGDTQYF.

The sample holds one count of this clone. The chain carries TRBV29-1 and TRBJ2-2; 10 bases align to TRBD1. The V segment lost 6 bases and the J segment 2 bases; nucleotides outside the gene matches: 3. The CDR3 consists of 14 residues. Germline V gives CDR1 SQVTM, CDR2 ANQGSEA. The CDR3 protein is CSVATGGNTGELFF. CDR3 nucleotide sequence: TGCAGCGTAGCGACAGGGGGCAACACCGGGGAGCTGTTTTTT.

This chain links TRBV27 with TRBJ2-2, with D perhaps matching TRBD1 (6 bases). CDR3 length: 15 residues. V dropped 6 bases and J dropped 0 bases, with 11 bases sitting between them. Looked up from germline, CDR1 is MNHEY and CDR2 is SMNVEV (reference sequence). The chain's CDR3 is CASSNRETNTGELFF. The CDR3 coding sequence is TGTGCCAGCAGCAACAGGGAGACGAACACCGGGGAGCTGTTTTTT.

This rearrangement joins TRBV4-2 to TRBJ2-2, with a tentative D call TRBD2 (6 bases). V lost 4 bases, J lost 7 bases, and 19 bases lay in between. Germline CDR1 reads LGHNA; CDR2 reads YNFKEQ. The CDR3 sequence is 16 residues long. CDR3 coding DNA: TGTGCCAGCAGCCGGGCCGAGGAGGGAAGGGGCGGGGAGCTGTTTTTT. Its translation is CASSRAEEGRGGELFF.

The chain employs TRBV4-2 and TRBJ2-1; a possible D gene is TRBD2 (7 bases). V lost 0 bases, J lost 0 bases, and 12 bases lay in between. The CDR3 runs to 17 residues. CDR1 is LGHNA and CDR2 is YNFKEQ in the germline V gene. CDR3 sequence (DNA): TGTGCCAGCAGCCAAGATCCGAGGGGGGGCTCCTACAATGAGCAGTTCTTC. Translating gives CASSQDPRGGSYNEQFF.

The chain carries TRBV2 and TRBJ2-2; the match to TRBD1 covers 10 bases. After removal of 8 bases from V and 3 bases from J, the junction contained 3 bases not matched to a gene. The CDR3 consists of 14 residues. CDR1 is SNHLY and CDR2 is FYNNEI in the germline V gene. CDR3 nucleotide sequence: TGTGCCAGCGCCGGGACAGGGGACACCGGGGAGCTGTTTTTT. It translates to CASAGTGDTGELFF. Supplemented by reference TRBV2 and TRBJ2-2, the full variable domain reads EPEVTQTPSHQVTQMGQEVILRCVPISNHLYFYWYRQILGQKVEFLVSFYNNEISEKSEIFDDQFSVERPDGSNFTLKIRSTKLEDSAMYFCASAGTGDTGELFFGEGSRLTVL.

V usage is TRBV9 and J usage is TRBJ2-1; TRBD2 agrees at 9 bases. The V gene end was trimmed by 4 bases and the J gene end by 12 bases; junction bases not matched to a gene: 8. The CDR3 contains 13 residues. Germline V gene sequence: CDR1 SGDLS, CDR2 YYNGEE. This CDR3 is CASSPYISGGQFF. DNA of the CDR3: TGTGCCAGCAGCCCCTATATTAGCGGGGGGCAGTTCTTC.

Here the CDR3 reads CASSLQGESNQPQHF. The DNA for the CDR3 is TGTGCCAGCAGTTTACAGGGGGAAAGCAATCAGCCCCAGCATTTT. The V gene is TRBV2, the J gene TRBJ1-5; 8 bases are shared with TRBD1. In germline, CDR1 is SNHLY, CDR2 FYNNEI. This CDR3 region has 15 residues. Trimming took 5 bases from V and 1 from J; bases not matched to a gene: 4.

The chain has TRBV29-1 and TRBJ2-1; 9 bases match TRBD1. The CDR3 covers 15 residues. J was trimmed by 5 bases and V by 0 bases; bases with no gene match: 5. Germline V CDR1 and CDR2: SQVTM, ANQGSEA. The CDR3 here is CSVEDWGQGDNEQFF. The DNA for the CDR3 is TGCAGCGTTGAAGATTGGGGACAGGGAGACAATGAGCAGTTCTTC.

The table lists this clone with a few counts. CDR3 nucleotides: TGTGCCAGCAGCTTAAGACTAGCGGGAATGAGCTCCTACAATGAGCAGTTCTTC. The encoded protein is CASSLRLAGMSSYNEQFF. The chain recombines TRBV11-2 with TRBJ2-1; 11 positions match TRBD2. V shed 2 bases and J 0 bases; nucleotides not matched to a gene: 6. This CDR3 has 18 residues. The V gene's germline CDR1 is SGHAT and CDR2 FQNNGV.

There are a few counts of this clone. The J gene is TRBJ2-1, the V gene TRBV4-1, with a tentative D call TRBD2 (6 bases). The ends were cut back, 0 bases at V and 0 bases at J, with 12 bases in the middle. The germline gives CDR1 MGHRA, CDR2 YSYEKL. This CDR3 contains 17 residues. The CDR3 DNA reads as TGCGCCAGCAGCCAAGATCAGCGGGTGAACTCCTACAATGAGCAGTTCTTC. It is translated as CASSQDQRVNSYNEQFF.

The chain is built from TRBV6-5 and TRBJ2-1; 8 bases agree with TRBD2. This CDR3 spans 14 amino acids. Germline values: CDR1 MNHEY, CDR2 SVGAGI. V dropped 2 bases and J dropped 6; count of bases not matched to a gene: 3. The CDR3 region has the DNA TGTGCCAGCAGTTACGCCCGGGGGGGCAATGAGCAGTTCTTC. This gives the protein CASSYARGGNEQFF.